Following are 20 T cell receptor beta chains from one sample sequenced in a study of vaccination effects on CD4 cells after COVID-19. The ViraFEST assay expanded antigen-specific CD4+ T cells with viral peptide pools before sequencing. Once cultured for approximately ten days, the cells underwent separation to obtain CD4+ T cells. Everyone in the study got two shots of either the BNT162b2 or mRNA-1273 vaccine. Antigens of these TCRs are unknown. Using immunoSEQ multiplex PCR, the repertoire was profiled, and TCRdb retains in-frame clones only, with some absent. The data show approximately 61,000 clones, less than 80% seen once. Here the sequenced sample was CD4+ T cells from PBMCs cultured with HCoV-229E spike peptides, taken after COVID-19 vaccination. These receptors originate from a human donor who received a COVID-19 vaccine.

Written as DNA, the CDR3 is TGTGCCACCAGTGACAAGACGGGACAGGGAAACTATGGCTACACCTTC. It is translated as CATSDKTGQGNYGYTF. The V call is TRBV24-1, the J call TRBJ1-2; 9 bases align to TRBD1. The CDR3 contains 16 residues. CDR1 and CDR2 from the germline V gene are KGHDR and SFDVKD. Trimming took 4 bases from V and 2 from J; bases not matched to a gene: 7.

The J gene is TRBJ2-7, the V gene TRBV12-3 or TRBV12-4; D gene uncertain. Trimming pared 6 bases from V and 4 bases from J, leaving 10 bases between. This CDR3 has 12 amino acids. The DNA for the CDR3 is TGTGCCAGCAGCCTCTCACCGTACGAGCAGTACGTC. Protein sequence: CASSLSPYEQYV.

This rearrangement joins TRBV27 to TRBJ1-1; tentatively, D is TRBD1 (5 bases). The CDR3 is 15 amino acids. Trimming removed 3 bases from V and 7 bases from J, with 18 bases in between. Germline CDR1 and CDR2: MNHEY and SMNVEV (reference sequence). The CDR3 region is CASSLIGAALIEAFF. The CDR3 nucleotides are TGTGCCAGCAGTTTGATCGGGGCCGCCCTTATTGAAGCTTTCTTT.

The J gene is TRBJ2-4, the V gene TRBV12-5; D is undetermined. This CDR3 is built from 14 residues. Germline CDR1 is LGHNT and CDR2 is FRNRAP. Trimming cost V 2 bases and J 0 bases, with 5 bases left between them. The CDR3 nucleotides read TGTGCTAGTGGTTTGTCAGGAGCCAAAAACATTCAGTACTTC. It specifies CASGLSGAKNIQYF.

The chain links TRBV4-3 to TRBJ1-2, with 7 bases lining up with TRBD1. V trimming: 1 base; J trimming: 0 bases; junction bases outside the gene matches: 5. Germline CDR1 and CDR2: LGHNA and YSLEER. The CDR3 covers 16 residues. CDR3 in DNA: TGCGCCAGCAGCCAAGGGGTCGGGACAGCTAACTATGGCTACACCTTC. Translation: CASSQGVGTANYGYTF.

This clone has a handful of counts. For the CDR3, the DNA is TGTGCCAGCAGTTACTGGCCGGACAGGGAAGCTTTCTTT. Its translation is CASSYWPDREAFF. The chain is built from TRBV6-6 and TRBJ1-1, with 7 bases identical to TRBD1. Germline assignment: CDR1 MNHNY and CDR2 SVGAGI (reference sequence). The CDR3 is 13 amino acids. V trimming: 1 base; J trimming: 8 bases; junction bases outside the gene matches: 4.

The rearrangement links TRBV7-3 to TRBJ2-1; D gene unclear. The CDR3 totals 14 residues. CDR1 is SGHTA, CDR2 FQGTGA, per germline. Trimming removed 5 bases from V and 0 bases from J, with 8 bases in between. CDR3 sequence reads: CASSPVSSYNEQFF. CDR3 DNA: TGTGCCAGCAGCCCAGTAAGCTCCTACAATGAGCAGTTCTTC. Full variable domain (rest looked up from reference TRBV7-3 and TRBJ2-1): GAGVSQTPSNKVTEKGKYVELRCDPISGHTALYWYRQSLGQGPEFLIYFQGTGAADDSGLPNDRFFAVRPEGSVSTLKIQRTERGDSAVYLCASSPVSSYNEQFFGPGTRLTVL.

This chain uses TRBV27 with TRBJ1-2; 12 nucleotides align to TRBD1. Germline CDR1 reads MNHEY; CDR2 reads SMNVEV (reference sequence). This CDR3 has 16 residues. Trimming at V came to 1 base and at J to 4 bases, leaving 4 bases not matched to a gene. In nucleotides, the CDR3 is TGTGCCAGCAGTTTATGGGGGACAGGGGGCTTCTATGGCTACACCTTC. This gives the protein CASSLWGTGGFYGYTF.

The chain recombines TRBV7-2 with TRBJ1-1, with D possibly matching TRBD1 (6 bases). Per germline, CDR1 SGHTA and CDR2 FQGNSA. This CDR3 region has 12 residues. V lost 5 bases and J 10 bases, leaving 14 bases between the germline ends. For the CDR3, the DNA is TGTGCCAGCAGCGCACAGGGTCACGGAGCTTTCTTT. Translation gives CASSAQGHGAFF.

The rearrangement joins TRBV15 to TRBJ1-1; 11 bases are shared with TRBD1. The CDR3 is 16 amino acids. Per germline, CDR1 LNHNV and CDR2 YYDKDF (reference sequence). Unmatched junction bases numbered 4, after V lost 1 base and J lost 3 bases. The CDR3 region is CATSRAGTGGYTEAFF. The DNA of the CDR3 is TGTGCCACCAGCAGAGCCGGGACAGGGGGGTACACTGAAGCTTTCTTT.

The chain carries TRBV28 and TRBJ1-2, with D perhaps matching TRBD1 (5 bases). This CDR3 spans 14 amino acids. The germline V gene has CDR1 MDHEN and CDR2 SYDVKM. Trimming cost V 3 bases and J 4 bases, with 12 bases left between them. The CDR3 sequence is CASSFLGRSYGYTF. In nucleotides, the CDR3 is TGTGCCAGCAGTTTTTTGGGACGGTCCTATGGCTACACCTTC.

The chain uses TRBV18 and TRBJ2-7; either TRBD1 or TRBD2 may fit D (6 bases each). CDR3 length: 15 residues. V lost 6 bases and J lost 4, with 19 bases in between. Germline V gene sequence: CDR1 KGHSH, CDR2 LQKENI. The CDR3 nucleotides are TGTGCCAGCTCGCCTATTATGGGGGGCCTGTACGAGCAGTACGTC. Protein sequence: CASSPIMGGLYEQYV.

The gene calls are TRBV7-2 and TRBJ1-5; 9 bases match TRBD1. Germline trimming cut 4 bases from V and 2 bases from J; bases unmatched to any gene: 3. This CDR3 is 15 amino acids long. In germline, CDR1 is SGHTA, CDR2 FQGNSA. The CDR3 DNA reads TGTGCCAGCAGCTCCCGACAGGGGGGCAATCAGCCCCAGCATTTT. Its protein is CASSSRQGGNQPQHF.

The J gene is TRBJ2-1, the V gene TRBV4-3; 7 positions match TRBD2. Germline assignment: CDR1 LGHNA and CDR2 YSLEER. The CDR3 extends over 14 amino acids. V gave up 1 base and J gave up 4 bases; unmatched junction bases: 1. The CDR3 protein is CASSQGGGYNEQFF. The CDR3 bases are TGCGCCAGCAGCCAAGGGGGGGGGTACAATGAGCAGTTCTTC.

CDR3 coding DNA: TGTGCCACCAGTGACCCCAGGGCGGTTTCGGAGACCCAGTACTTC. This codes for CATSDPRAVSETQYF. The rearrangement uses TRBV24-1 and TRBJ2-5; a weak D match, TRBD1 (5 bases). The V gene's germline CDR1 is KGHDR and CDR2 SFDVKD. CDR3 length equals 15 residues. Trimming took off 4 bases at V and 5 bases at J, with 16 bases between the two ends.

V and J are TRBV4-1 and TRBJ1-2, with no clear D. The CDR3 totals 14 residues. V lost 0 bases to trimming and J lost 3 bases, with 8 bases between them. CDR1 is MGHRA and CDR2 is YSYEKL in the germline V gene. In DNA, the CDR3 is TGCGCCAGCAGCCAAGAATTCGTAGACTATGGCTACACCTTC. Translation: CASSQEFVDYGYTF.

The CDR3 DNA follows: TGTGCCACCAGTGATTTGGGGACACCTAGCACAGATACGCAGTATTTT. Translation: CATSDLGTPSTDTQYF. The chain joins TRBV24-1 to TRBJ2-3; weak D call: TRBD1 (6 bases). Germline V gene sequence: CDR1 KGHDR, CDR2 SFDVKD. This CDR3 contains 16 residues. V dropped 0 bases and J dropped 0 bases, with 9 bases sitting between them.

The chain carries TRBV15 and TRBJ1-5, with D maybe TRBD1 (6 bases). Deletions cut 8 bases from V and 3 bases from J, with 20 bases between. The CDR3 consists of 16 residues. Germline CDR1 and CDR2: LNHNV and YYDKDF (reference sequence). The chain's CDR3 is CATFSGVGRFNQPQHF. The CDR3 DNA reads TGTGCCACCTTCTCAGGGGTAGGACGGTTCAATCAGCCCCAGCATTTT.

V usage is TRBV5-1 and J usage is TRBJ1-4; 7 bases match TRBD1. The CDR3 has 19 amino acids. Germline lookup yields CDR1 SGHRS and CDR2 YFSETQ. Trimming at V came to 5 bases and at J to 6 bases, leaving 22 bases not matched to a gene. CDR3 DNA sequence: TGCGCCAGCAGTCGACAGGGTCTAGCTATGATGGATGACGATGAAAAACTGTTTTTT. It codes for CASSRQGLAMMDDDEKLFF.

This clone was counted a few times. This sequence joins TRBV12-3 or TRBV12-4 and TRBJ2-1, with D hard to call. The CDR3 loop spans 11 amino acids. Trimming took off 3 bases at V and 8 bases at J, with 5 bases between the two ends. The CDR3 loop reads CASSFRDEQFF. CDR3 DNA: TGTGCCAGCAGTTTCCGGGATGAGCAGTTCTTC.